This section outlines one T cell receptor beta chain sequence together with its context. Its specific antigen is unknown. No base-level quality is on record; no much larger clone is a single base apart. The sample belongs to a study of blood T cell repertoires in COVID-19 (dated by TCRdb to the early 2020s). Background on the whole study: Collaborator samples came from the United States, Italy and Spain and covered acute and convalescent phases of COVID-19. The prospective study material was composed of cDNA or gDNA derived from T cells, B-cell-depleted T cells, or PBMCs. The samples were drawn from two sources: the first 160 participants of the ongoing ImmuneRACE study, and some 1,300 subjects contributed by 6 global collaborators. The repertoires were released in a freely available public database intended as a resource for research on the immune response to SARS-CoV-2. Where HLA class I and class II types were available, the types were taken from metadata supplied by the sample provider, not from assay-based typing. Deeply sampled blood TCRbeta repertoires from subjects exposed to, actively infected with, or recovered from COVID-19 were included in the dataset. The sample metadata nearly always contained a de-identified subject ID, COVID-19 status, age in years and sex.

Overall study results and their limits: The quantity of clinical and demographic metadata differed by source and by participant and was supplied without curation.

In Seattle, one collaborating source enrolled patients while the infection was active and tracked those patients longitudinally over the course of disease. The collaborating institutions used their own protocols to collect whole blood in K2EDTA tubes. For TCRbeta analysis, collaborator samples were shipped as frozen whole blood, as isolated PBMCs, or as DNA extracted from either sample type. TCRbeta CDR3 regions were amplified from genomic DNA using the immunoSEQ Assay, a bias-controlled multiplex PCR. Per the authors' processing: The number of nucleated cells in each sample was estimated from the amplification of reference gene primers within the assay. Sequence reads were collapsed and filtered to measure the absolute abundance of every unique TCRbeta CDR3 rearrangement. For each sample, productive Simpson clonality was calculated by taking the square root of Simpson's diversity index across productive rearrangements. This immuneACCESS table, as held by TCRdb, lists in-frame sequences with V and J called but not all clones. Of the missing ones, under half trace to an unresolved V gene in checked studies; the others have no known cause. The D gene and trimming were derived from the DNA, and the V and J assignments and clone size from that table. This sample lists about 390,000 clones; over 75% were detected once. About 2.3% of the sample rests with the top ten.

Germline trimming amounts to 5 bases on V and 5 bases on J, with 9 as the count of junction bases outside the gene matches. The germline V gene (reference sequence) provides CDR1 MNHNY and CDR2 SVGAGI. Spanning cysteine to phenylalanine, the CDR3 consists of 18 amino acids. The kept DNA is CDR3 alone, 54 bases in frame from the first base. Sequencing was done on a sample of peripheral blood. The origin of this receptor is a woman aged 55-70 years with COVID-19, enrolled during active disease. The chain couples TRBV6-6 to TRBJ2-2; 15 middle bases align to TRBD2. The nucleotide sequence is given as TGTGCCAGCAGTCCACGGACTAGCGGGGGGGCTGGAACCGGGGAGCTGTTTTTT. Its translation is CASSPRTSGGAGTGELFF.